The entry below gives a single T cell receptor beta chain sequence along with its context. Its antigen is not identified. This record comes from a study of radiotherapy plus CTLA-4 blockade in lung cancer. Assay: immunoSEQ multiplex PCR; the TCRdb copy retains only in-frame clones and omits some. The table includes about 38,000 clones, 70% to 85% detected once. The germline CDR1 and CDR2 sequences are MDHEN and SYDVKM. V was shortened by 2 bases and J by 4 bases, with 20 bases between the two germline ends. CDR3 size: 18 residues. Study results and limitations: Radiotherapy plus ipilimumab was followed by expansion in blood of tumor-derived TCR clones. Early blood T cell clone changes and increased post-radiation serum interferon-beta were reportedly the strongest response predictors.

The starting material was peripheral blood, obtained from a patient treated with radiotherapy plus ipilimumab. This TCR derives from a human donor with non-small cell lung cancer who had stable disease on radiotherapy plus ipilimumab. This chain connects TRBV28 to TRBJ2-2; a weak D match, TRBD2 (7 bases). The CDR3 nucleotides read TGTGCCAGCAGTTTAAGTCAGATCGGGGGGCTAGGCACCGGGGAGCTGTTTTTT. Protein sequence: CASSLSQIGGLGTGELFF. The variable domain in full, with the rest retrieved from reference TRBV28 and TRBJ2-2, is DVKVTQSSRYLVKRTGEKVFLECVQDMDHENMFWYRQDPGLGLRLIYFSYDVKMKEKGDIPEGYSVSREKKERFSLILESASTNQTSMYLCASSLSQIGGLGTGELFFGEGSRLTVL.